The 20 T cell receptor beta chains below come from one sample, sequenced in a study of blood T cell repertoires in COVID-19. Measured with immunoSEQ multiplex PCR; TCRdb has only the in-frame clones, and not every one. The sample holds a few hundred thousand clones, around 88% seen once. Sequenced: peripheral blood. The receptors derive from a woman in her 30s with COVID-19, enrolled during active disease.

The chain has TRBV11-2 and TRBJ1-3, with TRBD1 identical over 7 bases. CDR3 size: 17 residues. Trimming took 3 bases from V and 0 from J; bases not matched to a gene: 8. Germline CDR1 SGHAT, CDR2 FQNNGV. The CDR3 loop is CASSLDRPSLSGNTIYF. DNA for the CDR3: TGTGCCAGCAGCTTGGACAGGCCCTCTCTCTCTGGAAACACCATATATTTT. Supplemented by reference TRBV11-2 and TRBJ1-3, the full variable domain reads EAGVAQSPRYKIIEKRQSVAFWCNPISGHATLYWYQQILGQGPKLLIQFQNNGVVDDSQLPKDRFSAERLKGVDSTLKIQPAKLEDSAVYLCASSLDRPSLSGNTIYFGEGSWLTVV.

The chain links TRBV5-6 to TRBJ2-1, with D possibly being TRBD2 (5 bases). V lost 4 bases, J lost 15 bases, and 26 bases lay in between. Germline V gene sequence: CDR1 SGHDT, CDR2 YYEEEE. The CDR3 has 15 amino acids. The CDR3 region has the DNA TGTGCCAGCAGCCCCCGGGGTAGTATAAGGTCTGTGCGGTTCTTC. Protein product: CASSPRGSIRSVRFF.

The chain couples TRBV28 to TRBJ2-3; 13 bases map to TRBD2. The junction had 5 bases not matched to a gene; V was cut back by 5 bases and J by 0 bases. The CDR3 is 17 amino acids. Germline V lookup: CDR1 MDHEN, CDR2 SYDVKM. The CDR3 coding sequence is TGTGCCAGCAGTCTGACTAGCGGGGGGCCTAGCACAGATACGCAGTATTTT. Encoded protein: CASSLTSGGPSTDTQYF.

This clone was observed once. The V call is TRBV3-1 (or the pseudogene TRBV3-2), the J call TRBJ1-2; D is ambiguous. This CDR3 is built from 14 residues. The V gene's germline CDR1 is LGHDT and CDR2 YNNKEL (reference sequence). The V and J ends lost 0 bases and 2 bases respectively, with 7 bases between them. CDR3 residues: CASSQDSHNYGYTF. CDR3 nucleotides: TGTGCCAGCAGCCAAGATTCACACAACTATGGCTACACCTTC.

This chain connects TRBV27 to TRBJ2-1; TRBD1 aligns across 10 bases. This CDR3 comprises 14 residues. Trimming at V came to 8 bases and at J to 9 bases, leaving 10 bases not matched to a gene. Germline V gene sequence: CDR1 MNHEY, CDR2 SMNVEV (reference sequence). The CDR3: CASLRQGAWGEQFF. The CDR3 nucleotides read TGTGCCAGCCTGCGACAGGGGGCTTGGGGTGAGCAGTTCTTC.

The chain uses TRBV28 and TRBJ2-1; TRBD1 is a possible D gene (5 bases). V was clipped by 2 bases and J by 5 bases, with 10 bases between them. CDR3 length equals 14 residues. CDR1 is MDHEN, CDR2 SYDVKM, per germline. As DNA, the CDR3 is TGTGCCAGCAGTTTAATAGGGGTAAACAATGAGCAGTTCTTC. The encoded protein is CASSLIGVNNEQFF.

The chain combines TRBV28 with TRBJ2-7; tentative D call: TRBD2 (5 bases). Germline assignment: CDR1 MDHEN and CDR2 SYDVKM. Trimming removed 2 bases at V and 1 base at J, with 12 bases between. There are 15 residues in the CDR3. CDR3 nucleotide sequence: TGTGCCAGCAGTTTAATCCCCCGGGGATCCTACGAGCAGTACTTC. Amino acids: CASSLIPRGSYEQYF.

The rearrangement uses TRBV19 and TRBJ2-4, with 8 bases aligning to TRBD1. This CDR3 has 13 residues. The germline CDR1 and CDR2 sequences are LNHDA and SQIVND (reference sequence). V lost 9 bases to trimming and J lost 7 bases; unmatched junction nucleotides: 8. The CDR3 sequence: CASEIQGENIQYF. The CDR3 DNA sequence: TGTGCCAGCGAAATACAGGGGGAGAACATTCAGTACTTC.

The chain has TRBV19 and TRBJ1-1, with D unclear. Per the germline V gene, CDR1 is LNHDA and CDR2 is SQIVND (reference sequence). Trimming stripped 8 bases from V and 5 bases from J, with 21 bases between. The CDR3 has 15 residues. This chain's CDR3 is CASRRQEGAYTEAFF. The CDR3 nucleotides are TGTGCCAGTCGACGTCAGGAGGGCGCCTATACTGAAGCTTTCTTT. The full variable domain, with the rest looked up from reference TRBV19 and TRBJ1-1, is DGGITQSPKYLFRKEGQNVTLSCEQNLNHDAMYWYRQDPGQGLRLIYYSQIVNDFQKGDIAEGYSVSREKKESFPLTVTSAQKNPTAFYLCASRRQEGAYTEAFFGQGTRLTVV.

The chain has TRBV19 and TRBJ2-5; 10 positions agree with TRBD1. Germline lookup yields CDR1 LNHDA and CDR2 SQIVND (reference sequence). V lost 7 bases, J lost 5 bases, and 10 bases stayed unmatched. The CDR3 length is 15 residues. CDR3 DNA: TGTGCCAGTAATCGACGGGGACAGGGGCTGGAGACCCAGTACTTC. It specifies CASNRRGQGLETQYF.

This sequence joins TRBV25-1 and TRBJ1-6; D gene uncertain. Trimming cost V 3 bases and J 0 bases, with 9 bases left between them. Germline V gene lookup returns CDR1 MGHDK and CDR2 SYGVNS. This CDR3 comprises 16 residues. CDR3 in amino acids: CASSDYKNSYNSPLHF. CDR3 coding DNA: TGTGCCAGCAGTGACTATAAAAACTCCTATAATTCACCCCTCCACTTT.

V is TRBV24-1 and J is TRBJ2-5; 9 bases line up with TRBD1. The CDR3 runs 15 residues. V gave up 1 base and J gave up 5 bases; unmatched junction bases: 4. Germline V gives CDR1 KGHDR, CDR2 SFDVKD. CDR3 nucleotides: TGTGCCACCAGTGATTTTGGGACAGGGATTGAGACCCAGTACTTC. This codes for CATSDFGTGIETQYF.

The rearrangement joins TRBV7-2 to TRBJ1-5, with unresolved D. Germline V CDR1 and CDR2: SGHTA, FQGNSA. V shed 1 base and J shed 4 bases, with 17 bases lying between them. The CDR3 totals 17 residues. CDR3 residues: CASSLDAAPLRNQPQHF. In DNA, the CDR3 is TGTGCCAGCAGCTTAGACGCTGCACCCCTCAGGAATCAGCCCCAGCATTTT. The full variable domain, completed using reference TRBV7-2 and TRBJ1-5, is GAGVSQSPSNKVTEKGKDVELRCDPISGHTALYWYRQSLGQGLEFLIYFQGNSAPDKSGLPSDRFSAERTGGSVSTLTIQRTQQEDSAVYLCASSLDAAPLRNQPQHFGDGTRLSIL.

The CDR3 nucleotides are TGCAGCGTTGAGATCGGCGGGGACAGGGGGCGATACGAGCAGTACTTC. Residues: CSVEIGGDRGRYEQYF. The chain joins TRBV29-1 to TRBJ2-7, with 12 bases that match TRBD1. The CDR3 spans 16 residues. Germline lookup yields CDR1 SQVTM and CDR2 ANQGSEA. V was clipped by 3 bases and J by 4 bases; unmatched bases: 10.

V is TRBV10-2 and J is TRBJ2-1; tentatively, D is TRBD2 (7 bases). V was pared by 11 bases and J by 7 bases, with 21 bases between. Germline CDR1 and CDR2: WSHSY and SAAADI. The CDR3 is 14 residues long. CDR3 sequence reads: CASRGGSRPNEQFF. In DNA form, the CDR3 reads TGCGCCTCCAGGGGCGGGAGTAGGCCAAATGAGCAGTTCTTC.

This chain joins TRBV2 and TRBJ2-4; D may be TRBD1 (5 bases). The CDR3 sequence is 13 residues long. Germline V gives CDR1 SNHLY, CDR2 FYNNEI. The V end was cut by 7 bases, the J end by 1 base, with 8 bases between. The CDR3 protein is CASMKGAKNIQYF. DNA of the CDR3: TGTGCCAGCATGAAGGGGGCCAAAAACATTCAGTACTTC.

DNA of the CDR3: TGCGCCAGCAGTCAAGAAACTGACACGTCCACCGAGAACTCCTACAATGAGCAGTTCTTC. Its protein is CASSQETDTSTENSYNEQFF. The genes are TRBV23-1 and TRBJ2-1; no clear D gene. TRBV23-1 is reported as an ORF; its role is uncertain. This CDR3 comprises 20 residues. Trimming took 2 bases from V and 0 from J, leaving 23 bases between them.

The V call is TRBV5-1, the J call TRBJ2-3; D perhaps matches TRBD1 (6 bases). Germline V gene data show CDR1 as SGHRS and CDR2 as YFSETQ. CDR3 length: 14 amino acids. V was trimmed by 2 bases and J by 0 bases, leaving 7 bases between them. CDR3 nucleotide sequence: TGCGCCAGCAGCTTACAGGGAAGCACAGATACGCAGTATTTT. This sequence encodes CASSLQGSTDTQYF.

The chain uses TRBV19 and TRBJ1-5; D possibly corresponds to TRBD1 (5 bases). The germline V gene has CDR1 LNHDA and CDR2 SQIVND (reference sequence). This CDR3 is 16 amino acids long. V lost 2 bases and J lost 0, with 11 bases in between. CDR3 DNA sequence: TGTGCCAGTAGTATATCCCAGGGCTATAGCAATCAGCCCCAGCATTTT. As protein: CASSISQGYSNQPQHF. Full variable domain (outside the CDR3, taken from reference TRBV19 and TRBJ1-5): DGGITQSPKYLFRKEGQNVTLSCEQNLNHDAMYWYRQDPGQGLRLIYYSQIVNDFQKGDIAEGYSVSREKKESFPLTVTSAQKNPTAFYLCASSISQGYSNQPQHFGDGTRLSIL.

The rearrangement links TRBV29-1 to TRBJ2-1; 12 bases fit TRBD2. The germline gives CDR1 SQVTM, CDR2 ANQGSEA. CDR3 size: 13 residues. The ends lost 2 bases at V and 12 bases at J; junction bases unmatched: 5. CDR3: CSVEPTSGSGQFF. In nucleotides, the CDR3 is TGCAGCGTTGAACCGACTAGCGGGAGCGGGCAGTTCTTC.